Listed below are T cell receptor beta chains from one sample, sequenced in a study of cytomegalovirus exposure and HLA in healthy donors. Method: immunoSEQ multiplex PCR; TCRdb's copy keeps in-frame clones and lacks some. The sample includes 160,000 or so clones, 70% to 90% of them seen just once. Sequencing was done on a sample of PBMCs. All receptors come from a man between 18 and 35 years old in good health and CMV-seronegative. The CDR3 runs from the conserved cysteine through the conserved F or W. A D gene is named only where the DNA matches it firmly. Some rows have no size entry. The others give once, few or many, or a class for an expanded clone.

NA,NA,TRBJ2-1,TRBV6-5,TGTGCCAGCAGCAAAGGGGGAGAAGGATACAATGAGCAGTTCTTC,CASSKGGEGYNEQFF
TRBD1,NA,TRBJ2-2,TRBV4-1,TGCGCCAGCAGCCAAGCCGACAGGGGATGGAACACCGGGGAGCTGTTTTTT,CASSQADRGWNTGELFF
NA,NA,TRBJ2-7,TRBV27,TGTGCCAGCAGTCTAAGGGGTGGAGGGACCTACGAGCAGTACTTC,CASSLRGGGTYEQYF
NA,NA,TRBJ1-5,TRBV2,TGTGCCAGCACCGCTGTAGAACGCAATCAGCCCCAGCATTTT,CASTAVERNQPQHF
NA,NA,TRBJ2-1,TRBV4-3,TGCGCCAGCAGCCAAGATCAGCTGCCCGGCGGTGAGCAGTTCTTC,CASSQDQLPGGEQFF
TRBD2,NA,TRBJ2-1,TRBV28,TGTGCCAGCAGTCGGGGGGGAGTGAGGTTCTTC,CASSRGGVRFF
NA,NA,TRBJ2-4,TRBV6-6,TGTGCCAGCAGCCACAGGTCCCTAGCCAAAAACATTCAGTACTTC,CASSHRSLAKNIQYF
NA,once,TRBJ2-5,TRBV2,TGTGCCAGCAGTGAAGCGGGGGCAGGGTCAGAGACCCAGTACTTC,CASSEAGAGSETQYF
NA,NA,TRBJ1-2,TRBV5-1,TGCGCCAGCAGCTTGGGCGGAGCGCCAACGGGAAACTATGGCTACACCTTC,CASSLGGAPTGNYGYTF
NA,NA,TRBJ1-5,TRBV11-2,TGTGCCAGCAGCTCCCGGGACACCGTTTCGCCCCAGCATTTT,CASSSRDTVSPQHF
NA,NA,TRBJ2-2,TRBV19,TGTGCCAGCACGACAGGGAACACCGGGGAGCTGTTTTTT,CASTTGNTGELFF
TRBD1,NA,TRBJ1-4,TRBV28,TGTGCCAGCTTTAGCCTGATCGGGACAGGGGTTTTGGAGGCAACTAATGAAAAACTGTTTTTT,CASFSLIGTGVLEATNEKLFF
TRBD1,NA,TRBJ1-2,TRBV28,TGTGCCAGCAGTTACACAGGGGAGGATGGCTACACCTTC,CASSYTGEDGYTF
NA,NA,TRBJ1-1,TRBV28,TGTGCCAGCAGTTTGGGCCCTAAAACTGAAGCTTTCTTT,CASSLGPKTEAFF
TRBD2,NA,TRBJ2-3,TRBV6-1,TGTGCCAGCCATCGGGGGGGGAGCACAGATACGCAGTATTTT,CASHRGGSTDTQYF
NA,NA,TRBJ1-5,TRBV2,TGTGCCAGCAGGTATAGCAATCAGCCCCAGCATTTT,CASRYSNQPQHF
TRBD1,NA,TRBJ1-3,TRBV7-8,TGTGCCAGCAGCCCGGACAGGGCGACTGGAAACACCATATATTTT,CASSPDRATGNTIYF
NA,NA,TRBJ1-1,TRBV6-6,TGTGCCAGCAGCCAGGCGGGGGGCACCGGGACTGAAGCTTTCTTT,CASSQAGGTGTEAFF
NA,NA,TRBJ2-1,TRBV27,TGTGCCAGCAGATCCTTAGGACAAGTCAATGAGCAGTTCTTC,CASRSLGQVNEQFF
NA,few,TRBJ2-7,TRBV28,TGTGCCAGCAGTTCCGGAGATCCTGAGCAGTACTTC,CASSSGDPEQYF
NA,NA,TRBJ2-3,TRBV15,TGTGCCACCAGCAGAGAATGGGGGGCAGATACGCAGTATTTT,CATSREWGADTQYF
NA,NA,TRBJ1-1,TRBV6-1,TGTGCCAGCAGTGAATTCGGGGGAAGCACTGAAGCTTTCTTT,CASSEFGGSTEAFF
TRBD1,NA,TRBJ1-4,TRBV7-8,TGTGCCAGCAGTGACAGGGTTGGGCGGGAAAAACTGTTTTTT,CASSDRVGREKLFF
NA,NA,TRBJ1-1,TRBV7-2,TGTGCCAGCAGCTTAGACAGGACAGCTTTCTTT,CASSLDRTAFF
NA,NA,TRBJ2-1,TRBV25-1,TGTGCCAGCAGTGGTCAGTCTCTCTCAAACTCCTACAATGAGCAGTTCTTC,CASSGQSLSNSYNEQFF
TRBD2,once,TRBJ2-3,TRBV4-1,TGCGCCAGCAGCCGCGGGACTAGCGGTACAGATACGCAGTATTTT,CASSRGTSGTDTQYF
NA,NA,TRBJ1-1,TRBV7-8,TGTGCCACCCGGGGTTCTCGGAGAACTGAAGCTTTCTTT,CATRGSRRTEAFF
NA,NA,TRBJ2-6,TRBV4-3,TGCGCCAGCAGCCAAGAGGGACATGATAGCTCTGGGGCCAACGTCCTGACTTTC,CASSQEGHDSSGANVLTF
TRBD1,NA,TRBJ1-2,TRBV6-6,TGTGCCAGCAGTACGGAGGACAGGTCGGACTATGGCTACACCTTC,CASSTEDRSDYGYTF
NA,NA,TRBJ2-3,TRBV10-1,TGCGCCAGCAGTGATGGAGGGAACACAGATACGCAGTATTTT,CASSDGGNTDTQYF
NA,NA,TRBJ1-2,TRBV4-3,TGCGCCAGCAGCCAAGCTGGCCGCGAGGTCTATGGCTACACCTTC,CASSQAGREVYGYTF
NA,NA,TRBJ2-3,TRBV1,TGCACCAGCAGCCAAGAATTTAATACGCAGTATTTT,CTSSQEFNTQYF
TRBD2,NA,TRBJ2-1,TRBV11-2,TGTGCCAGCAGCTTGCGCGGGGGGGCCGAGGTTGAGCAGTTCTTC,CASSLRGGAEVEQFF
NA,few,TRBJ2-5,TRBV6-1,TGTGCCAGCAGTGAAGCGGGGGGCCAAGAGACCCAGTACTTC,CASSEAGGQETQYF
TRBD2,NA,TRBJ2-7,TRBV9,TGTGCCAGCAGCGCCGAAGCGGGAAGCGGGAGTTCCTACGAGCAGTACTTC,CASSAEAGSGSSYEQYF
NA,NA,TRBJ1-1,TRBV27,TGTGCCAGCAGTTTGGGCAGGAACACTGAAGCTTTCTTT,CASSLGRNTEAFF
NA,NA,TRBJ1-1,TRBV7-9,TGTGCCAGCAGCATGTCGACAGAGAACACTGAAGCTTTCTTT,CASSMSTENTEAFF
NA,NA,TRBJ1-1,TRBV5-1,TGCGCCAGCAGCTTCCAGGGGAGCGAAGCTTTCTTT,CASSFQGSEAFF
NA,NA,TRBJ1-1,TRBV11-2,TGTGCCAGCAGCTCCTTACAGGGAGGGTTAACTGAAGCTTTCTTT,CASSSLQGGLTEAFF
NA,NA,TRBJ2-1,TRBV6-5,TGTGCCAGCAGTTACTCCGAGCGGAGCTCCTACAATGAGCAGTTCTTC,CASSYSERSSYNEQFF
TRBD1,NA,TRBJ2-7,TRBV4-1,TGCGCCAGCAGCCGGGACAGGGGCCCCTACGAGCAGTACTTC,CASSRDRGPYEQYF
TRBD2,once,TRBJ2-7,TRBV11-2,TGTGCCAGCAGCTTAGCGACTAGCGGGAGTTCTAGGCAGTACTTC,CASSLATSGSSRQYF
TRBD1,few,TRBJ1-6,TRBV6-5,TGTGCCAGCAGTTACCCAGGGGGCGCCCTCCACTTT,CASSYPGGALHF
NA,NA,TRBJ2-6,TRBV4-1,TGCGCCAGCAGCCAAGATTGGAGAGCTGGGGCCAACGTCCTGACTTTC,CASSQDWRAGANVLTF
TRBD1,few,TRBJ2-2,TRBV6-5,TGTGCCAGCAGTCGGACAGGGTACACCGGGGAGCTGTTTTTT,CASSRTGYTGELFF
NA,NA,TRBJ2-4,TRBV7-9,TGTGCCAGCAGCTTAGGCGGGCAGCTAGCCAAAAACATTCAGTACTTC,CASSLGGQLAKNIQYF
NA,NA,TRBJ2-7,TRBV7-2,TGTGCCAGCAGCTTAGGGTCCAACAGGGCGGCATACGAGCAGTACTTC,CASSLGSNRAAYEQYF
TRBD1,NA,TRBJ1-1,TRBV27,TGTGCCAGCAGTTACGCAGGGGGCCACATGAACACTGAAGCTTTCTTT,CASSYAGGHMNTEAFF